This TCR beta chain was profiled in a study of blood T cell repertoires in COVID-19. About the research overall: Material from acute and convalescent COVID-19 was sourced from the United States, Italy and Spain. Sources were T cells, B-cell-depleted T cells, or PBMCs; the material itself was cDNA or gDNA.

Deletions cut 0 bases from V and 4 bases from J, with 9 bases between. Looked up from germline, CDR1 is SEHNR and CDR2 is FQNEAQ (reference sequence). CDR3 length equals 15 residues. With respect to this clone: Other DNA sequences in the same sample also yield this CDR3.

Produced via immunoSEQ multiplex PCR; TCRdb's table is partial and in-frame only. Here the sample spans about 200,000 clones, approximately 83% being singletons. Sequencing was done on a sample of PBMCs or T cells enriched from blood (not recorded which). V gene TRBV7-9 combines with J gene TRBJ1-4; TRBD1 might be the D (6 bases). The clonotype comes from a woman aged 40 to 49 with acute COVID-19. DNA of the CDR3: TGTGCCAGCAGCTTAGCGACAGGATTTAATGAAAAACTGTTTTTT. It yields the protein CASSLATGFNEKLFF. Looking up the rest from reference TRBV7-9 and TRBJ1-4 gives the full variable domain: DTGVSQNPRHKITKRGQNVTFRCDPISEHNRLYWYRQTLGQGPEFLTYFQNEAQLEKSRLLSDRFSAERPKGSFSTLEIQRTEQGDSAMYLCASSLATGFNEKLFFGSGTQLSVL.